Each of the 29 T cell receptor beta chains below was sequenced from the same sample in a study of blood T cell repertoires in COVID-19. The table came from immunoSEQ multiplex PCR; TCRdb's copy has only in-frame clones and leaves some out. The sample holds 150,000 to 200,000 clones, around 84% seen once. Material for sequencing was peripheral blood. The receptors originated from a woman of 80 years or more with acute or convalescent COVID-19.

J is TRBJ2-7 and V is TRBV29-1; 7 bases are shared with TRBD1. This CDR3 has 11 residues. Germline lookup yields CDR1 SQVTM and CDR2 ANQGSEA. The V and J ends lost 7 bases and 2 bases, in that order; junction bases with no gene match: 2. The CDR3 sequence: CSAGTAYEQYF. CDR3 sequence (DNA): TGCAGCGCCGGGACAGCCTACGAGCAGTACTTC.

This rearrangement joins TRBV5-1 to TRBJ2-3; D is perhaps TRBD1 (5 bases). CDR1 is SGHRS, CDR2 YFSETQ, per germline. This CDR3 spans 16 amino acids. With 0 bases removed from V and 2 bases from J, the gap between germline ends came to 13 bases. CDR3 coding DNA: TGCGCCAGCAGCTTGGTATGGGGCCATCCCACAGATACGCAGTATTTT. Its protein is CASSLVWGHPTDTQYF.

V usage is TRBV27 and J usage is TRBJ2-4, with 8 bases that match TRBD2. From germline, CDR1 is MNHEY and CDR2 SMNVEV (reference sequence). The CDR3 runs to 17 residues. With 4 bases clipped from V and 3 bases from J, the junction kept 11 bases outside the gene matches. Written as DNA, the CDR3 is TGTGCCAGCAGTTCTCTCCTAGCGGGCGGTTTCAAAAACATTCAGTACTTC. Its protein product is CASSSLLAGGFKNIQYF.

The chain combines TRBV7-9 with TRBJ1-1, with no clear D. Germline V CDR1 and CDR2: SEHNR, FQNEAQ (reference sequence). Trimming left V 5 bases short and J 4 bases short, with 14 bases between. The CDR3 is made up of 14 amino acids. The CDR3 nucleotides read TGTGCCAGCAGCCCGACGATGGCGGGCACTGAAGCTTTCTTT. It translates to CASSPTMAGTEAFF.

The CDR3 nucleotides are TGTGCCAGCAGCAAGGGACAGGGGGCAGGGGAGACCCAGTACTTC. This sequence encodes CASSKGQGAGETQYF. The V call is TRBV5-8, the J call TRBJ2-5; 12 bases agree with TRBD1. J gave up 5 bases and V 4 bases, and 6 bases lay outside the gene matches. Germline CDR1 is SGHTS and CDR2 is YDEGEE. CDR3 length: 15 amino acids.

V usage is TRBV18 and J usage is TRBJ1-2; TRBD1 matches 7 bases. The length of the CDR3 is 16 residues. The germline V gene encodes CDR1 KGHSH and CDR2 LQKENI. V trimming: 3 bases; J trimming: 6 bases; junction bases outside the gene matches: 13. CDR3 loop: CASSPRQGLAFDGYTF. CDR3 DNA: TGTGCCAGCTCACCGCGACAGGGTTTGGCGTTCGATGGCTACACCTTC.

This clone has just a few counts. The chain uses TRBV9 and TRBJ2-1; D is perhaps TRBD2 (7 bases). Germline CDR1 and CDR2: SGDLS and YYNGEE. Trimming shortened V by 7 bases and J by 0 bases, and 11 bases separated the two germline ends. CDR3 length: 14 residues. The CDR3 nucleotides read TGTGCCAGCGGGAGGGGGATCTCCTACAATGAGCAGTTCTTC. This encodes CASGRGISYNEQFF.

The CDR3 loop reads CASSFGLAGSYEQYF. The CDR3 nucleotides are TGTGCCAGCAGCTTCGGATTAGCCGGCTCCTACGAGCAGTACTTC. The chain employs TRBV7-2 and TRBJ2-7, with no clear D. This CDR3 comprises 15 residues. Per germline, CDR1 SGHTA and CDR2 FQGNSA. With 3 bases removed from V and 0 bases from J, the gap between germline ends came to 12 bases.

V gene TRBV7-2 combines with J gene TRBJ2-7; D remains ambiguous. CDR1 is SGHTA, CDR2 FQGNSA, per germline. V lost 4 bases to trimming and J lost 7 bases, with 8 bases between them. This CDR3 has 11 residues. The CDR3 loop reads CASSSQVEQYF. CDR3 in DNA: TGTGCCAGCAGCTCCCAGGTAGAGCAGTACTTC.

Notes on this clone: Different DNA sequences within this sample yield the same CDR3. The chain joins TRBV7-9 to TRBJ2-3; 8 positions match TRBD1. CDR3 size: 15 residues. From germline, CDR1 is SEHNR and CDR2 FQNEAQ (reference sequence). With 2 bases clipped from V and 0 bases from J, the junction kept 1 base outside the gene matches. The CDR3 loop is CASSLRQGSTDTQYF. The CDR3 DNA follows: TGTGCCAGCAGCTTAAGACAGGGGAGCACAGATACGCAGTATTTT.

The V and J genes are TRBV25-1 and TRBJ1-6; maybe TRBD1 (5 bases). The CDR3 contains 15 residues. The V end lost 1 base, the J end lost 8 bases, and 12 bases lay between the germline ends. Germline loops: CDR1 MGHDK, CDR2 SYGVNS. CDR3 bases: TGTGCCAGCAGTGAATCTGCAGGGTATGATTCACCCCTCCACTTT. It is translated as CASSESAGYDSPLHF.

The sample holds a few counts of this clone. The rearrangement uses TRBV2 and TRBJ1-6; possible D gene TRBD1, 6 bases. The CDR3 extends over 15 amino acids. V dropped 3 bases and J dropped 10 bases, with 16 bases sitting between them. Germline loops: CDR1 SNHLY, CDR2 FYNNEI. CDR3 coding DNA: TGTGCCAGCAGTGACCGGGGCAGGGGAAGATCACCCCTCCACTTT. Its protein is CASSDRGRGRSPLHF.

This chain joins TRBV5-1 and TRBJ2-5; D is undetermined. V lost 0 bases and J lost 5, with 11 bases in between. The CDR3 is made up of 14 amino acids. Germline V gene data show CDR1 as SGHRS and CDR2 as YFSETQ. CDR3 amino acids: CASSLALLRETQYF. In DNA, the CDR3 is TGCGCCAGCAGCTTGGCCCTTTTGCGTGAGACCCAGTACTTC. Full variable domain (missing parts from reference TRBV5-1 and TRBJ2-5): KAGVTQTPRYLIKTRGQQVTLSCSPISGHRSVSWYQQTPGQGLQFLFEYFSETQRNKGNFPGRFSGRQFSNSRSEMNVSTLELGDSALYLCASSLALLRETQYFGPGTRLLVL.

The V call is TRBV3-1 (or the pseudogene TRBV3-2), the J call TRBJ2-2, with D perhaps matching TRBD2 (6 bases). The CDR3 runs 14 residues. Per germline, CDR1 LGHDT and CDR2 YNNKEL (reference sequence). V lost 1 base and J 5 bases, leaving 8 bases between the germline ends. The CDR3 sequence is CASSQVGGTGELFF. CDR3 bases: TGTGCCAGCAGCCAAGTTGGGGGGACCGGGGAGCTGTTTTTT.

The chain recombines TRBV19 with TRBJ2-7; D is ambiguous. Germline V CDR1 and CDR2: LNHDA, SQIVND (reference sequence). Trimming removed 7 bases from V and 1 base from J, with 8 bases in between. This CDR3 is built from 12 residues. The DNA of the CDR3 is TGTGCCAGTACGTCGCGGTCCTACGAGCAGTACTTC. This translates into CASTSRSYEQYF.

The J gene is TRBJ1-1, the V gene TRBV7-2, with 10 bases identical to TRBD1. CDR3 length: 13 residues. The germline CDR1 and CDR2 sequences are SGHTA and FQGNSA. After removal of 5 bases from V and 7 bases from J, the junction contained 4 bases not matched to a gene. The CDR3, as DNA: TGTGCCAGCAGCACCTGGACAGGGGGTGAAGCTTTCTTT. Encoded protein: CASSTWTGGEAFF.

This chain joins TRBV6-2 or TRBV6-3 and TRBJ2-1; 9 bases are shared with TRBD1. The germline gives CDR1 MNHEY, CDR2 SVGEGT. This CDR3 contains 15 residues. V gave up 2 bases and J gave up 2 bases; unmatched junction bases: 1. CDR3 bases: TGTGCCAGCAGTTACAGGGACAGGGCCTACAATGAGCAGTTCTTC. Protein: CASSYRDRAYNEQFF.

The chain employs TRBV4-2 and TRBJ1-4, with D perhaps matching TRBD1 (5 bases). Between the trimmed V and J ends, which lost 1 base and 5 bases, there was a span of 11 bases. The CDR3 length is 15 residues. Germline V lookup: CDR1 LGHNA, CDR2 YNFKEQ. In DNA form, the CDR3 reads TGTGCCAGCAGCCAAGGCGACAGCAGCAATGAAAAACTGTTTTTT. Translating it yields CASSQGDSSNEKLFF.

The chain joins TRBV7-2 to TRBJ2-5; TRBD2 matches at 14 bases. This CDR3 contains 15 residues. J gave up 4 bases and V 7 bases, and 5 bases lay outside the gene matches. In germline, CDR1 is SGHTA, CDR2 FQGNSA. The CDR3 DNA follows: TGTGCCAGCACCCGTGGACTAGCGGGGGGAGAGACCCAGTACTTC. It codes for CASTRGLAGGETQYF.

This sequence joins TRBV18 and TRBJ1-6; D is ambiguous. The CDR3 consists of 15 residues. Per the germline V gene, CDR1 is KGHSH and CDR2 is LQKENI. The V and J ends lost 0 bases and 10 bases respectively, with 13 bases between them. CDR3 protein: CASSPPGTNPSPLHF. The CDR3 coding sequence is TGTGCCAGCTCACCACCCGGAACTAATCCCTCACCCCTCCACTTT. The complete variable domain, with remaining parts taken from reference TRBV18 and TRBJ1-6, reads NAGVMQNPRHLVRRRGQEARLRCSPMKGHSHVYWYRQLPEEGLKFMVYLQKENIIDESGMPKERFSAEFPKEGPSILRIQQVVRGDSAAYFCASSPPGTNPSPLHFGNGTRLTVT.

This chain connects TRBV29-1 to TRBJ1-1; 9 bases agree with TRBD1. The CDR3 length is 13 residues. CDR1 and CDR2 (germline): SQVTM, ANQGSEA. With V trimmed by 5 bases and J by 2 bases, 3 bases remained unmatched. DNA of the CDR3: TGCAGCGTTCAACAGGGGGCCAACACTGAAGCTTTCTTT. It yields the protein CSVQQGANTEAFF.

V usage is TRBV7-2 and J usage is TRBJ2-3, with TRBD2 matching 7 bases. Per germline, CDR1 SGHTA and CDR2 FQGNSA. The V gene end was trimmed by 0 bases and the J gene end by 2 bases; junction bases not matched to a gene: 5. The CDR3 loop spans 16 amino acids. As DNA, the CDR3 is TGTGCCAGCAGCTTAGCTGGCGGGGGAGTCACAGATACGCAGTATTTT. Translating gives CASSLAGGGVTDTQYF.

The chain employs TRBV27 and TRBJ2-7; 9 nucleotides align to TRBD2. Unmatched junction bases numbered 2, after V lost 2 bases and J lost 3 bases. Germline V gives CDR1 MNHEY, CDR2 SMNVEV (reference sequence). This CDR3 region has 14 residues. CDR3 coding DNA: TGTGCCAGCAGTTTACTAGCGGGAAGCTACGAGCAGTACTTC. The encoded protein is CASSLLAGSYEQYF.

The rearrangement uses TRBV15 and TRBJ1-4; no clear D gene. The CDR3 consists of 12 residues. CDR1 is LNHNV, CDR2 YYDKDF, per germline (reference sequence). V gave up 6 bases and J gave up 7 bases, with 9 bases separating them. The CDR3 region is CATSTTLEKLFF. The DNA of the CDR3 is TGTGCCACCAGTACTACACTTGAAAAACTGTTTTTT.

About this clone: This sample also contains other DNA sequences that code for the same CDR3. The chain employs TRBV7-9 and TRBJ1-1; D gene uncertain. Germline CDR1 is SEHNR and CDR2 is FQNEAQ (reference sequence). V gave up 1 base and J gave up 8 bases, with 5 bases separating them. The CDR3 extends over 11 amino acids. The CDR3 loop reads CASSLGLEAFF. CDR3 in DNA: TGTGCCAGCAGCTTAGGTCTCGAAGCTTTCTTT.

This clone came up once. This chain joins TRBV7-2 and TRBJ1-2; no definite D call. CDR3 length: 12 residues. Germline V lookup: CDR1 SGHTA, CDR2 FQGNSA. Trimming took off 2 bases at V and 4 bases at J, with 5 bases between the two ends. CDR3 in DNA: TGTGCCAGCAGCTTATCCGGCTATGGCTACACCTTC. Protein: CASSLSGYGYTF. The variable domain in full, completed from reference TRBV7-2 and TRBJ1-2, reads GAGVSQSPSNKVTEKGKDVELRCDPISGHTALYWYRQSLGQGLEFLIYFQGNSAPDKSGLPSDRFSAERTGGSVSTLTIQRTQQEDSAVYLCASSLSGYGYTFGSGTRLTVV.

The chain joins TRBV19 to TRBJ2-1; D gene unclear. The V and J ends lost 0 bases and 12 bases respectively, with 12 bases between them. Germline V gene sequence: CDR1 LNHDA, CDR2 SQIVND (reference sequence). The CDR3 has 13 amino acids. DNA of the CDR3: TGTGCCAGTAGTATAGATGGAGCTAGTAGGCAGTTCTTC. It encodes CASSIDGASRQFF.

The chain has TRBV5-1 and TRBJ2-1; D possibly corresponds to TRBD2 (6 bases). The CDR3 has 13 amino acids. The germline V and J ends were trimmed by 0 bases and 12 bases, with 13 bases remaining between them. Germline V gene sequence: CDR1 SGHRS, CDR2 YFSETQ. The CDR3 spells CASSLGGTVRQFF. Here the CDR3 DNA reads TGCGCCAGCAGCTTGGGCGGGACTGTTAGGCAGTTCTTC.

The V and J genes are TRBV2 and TRBJ2-3; D is uncertain. The V end lost 8 bases, the J end lost 1 base, and 16 bases lay between the germline ends. The length of the CDR3 is 15 residues. Germline loops: CDR1 SNHLY, CDR2 FYNNEI. The CDR3 here is CASADPIARTDTQYF. CDR3 DNA: TGTGCCAGCGCAGACCCCATAGCTCGCACAGATACGCAGTATTTT.